One sample yielded the 11 T cell receptor beta chains listed below, sequenced in a study of beta chain features in type 1 diabetes. Study outcomes and limitations: For Type 1 diabetes patients, all four CD4+ subsets carried TCRB CDR3s that were moderately but significantly shorter.

Antigen specificity for these receptors is unknown. Since all of the isolated RNA was reverse transcribed, expressed TCRB transcripts were what got sequenced. Clones were read by immunoSEQ multiplex PCR, and TCRdb kept only the in-frame ones, dropping some. The sample comprises under 150,000 clones, around 8.8% of which are singletons, and over 0.6% rests with the top ten. The sequenced sample consisted of central memory CD4+ T cells from blood. These TCRs come from a man aged 25-45 years with type 1 diabetes.

This sequence joins TRBV7-2 and TRBJ1-2, with D unclear. The CDR3 spans 12 residues. Between the trimmed V and J ends, which lost 2 bases and 8 bases, there was a span of 9 bases. CDR1 is SGHTA, CDR2 FQGNSA, per germline. This CDR3 is CASSLWGGGYTF. The CDR3 coding sequence is TGTGCCAGCAGCTTATGGGGAGGGGGCTACACCTTC.

The chain combines TRBV6-6 with TRBJ1-5; D is unclear. Germline loops: CDR1 MNHNY, CDR2 SVGAGI (reference sequence). The CDR3 sequence is 14 residues long. Trimming removed 6 bases at V and 0 bases at J, with 9 bases between. CDR3 sequence: CASREHYSNQPQHF. Written as DNA, the CDR3 is TGTGCCAGCAGGGAACACTATAGCAATCAGCCCCAGCATTTT.

The chain has TRBV4-2 and TRBJ2-2; D is perhaps TRBD1 (5 bases). The length of the CDR3 is 15 residues. Trimming took off 1 base at V and 5 bases at J, with 11 bases between the two ends. Germline assignment: CDR1 LGHNA and CDR2 YNFKEQ. The DNA for the CDR3 is TGTGCCAGCAGCCAAGGGGATGGGGCAACCGGGGAGCTGTTTTTT. Its translation: CASSQGDGATGELFF.

This sequence joins TRBV5-1 and TRBJ2-1; 12 positions match TRBD1. This CDR3 is built from 14 residues. Germline V CDR1 and CDR2: SGHRS, YFSETQ. V dropped 7 bases and J dropped 9; count of bases not matched to a gene: 8. CDR3 nucleotides: TGCGCCAGCGGCTGGGGACAGGGGGCGGCTGAGCAGTTCTTC. It is translated as CASGWGQGAAEQFF.

The V call is TRBV6-1, the J call TRBJ1-1; TRBD1 agrees at 9 bases. The CDR3 is 12 amino acids. V lost 5 bases and J lost 10; bases outside the gene matches: 5. In germline, CDR1 is MNHNS, CDR2 SASEGT. Here the CDR3 DNA reads TGTGCCAGCAGTTCGACAGGGGGTCGAGCTTTCTTT. This translates into CASSSTGGRAFF.

This clone was recorded a few times. This rearrangement joins TRBV2 to TRBJ2-5; 7 nucleotides match TRBD2. This CDR3 contains 12 residues. CDR1 SNHLY and CDR2 FYNNEI come from the germline V gene. Trimming at V came to 5 bases and at J to 4 bases, leaving 1 base not matched to a gene. CDR3 DNA: TGTGCCAGCAGTTTAGCGGGAGAGACCCAGTACTTC. Encoded protein: CASSLAGETQYF.

This chain uses TRBV29-1 with TRBJ1-2, with 7 bases lining up with TRBD1. Per germline, CDR1 SQVTM and CDR2 ANQGSEA. J gave up 2 bases and V 8 bases, and 14 bases lay outside the gene matches. The CDR3 consists of 15 residues. The CDR3 region is CSSQGSLTTNYGYTF. In nucleotides, the CDR3 is TGCAGCTCACAGGGGTCTCTAACTACCAACTATGGCTACACCTTC.

V usage is TRBV11-1 and J usage is TRBJ2-5; D unclear. Germline-derived CDR1 and CDR2 are SGHAT and FQDESV (reference sequence). The CDR3 has 16 amino acids. V was trimmed by 6 bases and J by 5 bases, leaving 22 bases between them. CDR3 region: CASRRTLSQFVETQYF. The CDR3 bases are TGTGCCAGCAGACGAACTTTGTCACAGTTCGTGGAGACCCAGTACTTC.

On this clone: Other nucleotide sequences in the sample specify the same CDR3. The CDR3 DNA reads TGTGCCAGCAGTTACTCGCGAACGGGGGATACTGAAGCTTTCTTT. This translates into CASSYSRTGDTEAFF. V and J are TRBV6-5 and TRBJ1-1; tentative D call: TRBD1 (5 bases). V was cut by 0 bases and J by 5 bases, with 13 bases left in between. The CDR3 loop spans 15 amino acids. Germline V gene sequence: CDR1 MNHEY, CDR2 SVGAGI.

The genes are TRBV30 and TRBJ2-6; 8 nucleotides match TRBD1. There are 14 residues in the CDR3. Germline trimming cut 5 bases from V and 1 base from J; bases unmatched to any gene: 1. The V gene's germline CDR1 is GTSNPN and CDR2 SVGIG (reference sequence). CDR3 in amino acids: CAWDRGSGANVLTF. The CDR3 nucleotides are TGTGCCTGGGACAGGGGTTCTGGGGCCAACGTCCTGACTTTC.

CDR3 residues: CASSGGQGNTGELFF. CDR3 DNA sequence: TGTGCCAGTAGTGGGGGACAGGGGAACACCGGGGAGCTGTTTTTT. This chain uses TRBV19 with TRBJ2-2; 9 bases align to TRBD1. Germline V gene data show CDR1 as LNHDA and CDR2 as SQIVND (reference sequence). With 5 bases clipped from V and 1 base from J, the junction kept 2 bases outside the gene matches. CDR3 length: 15 amino acids.